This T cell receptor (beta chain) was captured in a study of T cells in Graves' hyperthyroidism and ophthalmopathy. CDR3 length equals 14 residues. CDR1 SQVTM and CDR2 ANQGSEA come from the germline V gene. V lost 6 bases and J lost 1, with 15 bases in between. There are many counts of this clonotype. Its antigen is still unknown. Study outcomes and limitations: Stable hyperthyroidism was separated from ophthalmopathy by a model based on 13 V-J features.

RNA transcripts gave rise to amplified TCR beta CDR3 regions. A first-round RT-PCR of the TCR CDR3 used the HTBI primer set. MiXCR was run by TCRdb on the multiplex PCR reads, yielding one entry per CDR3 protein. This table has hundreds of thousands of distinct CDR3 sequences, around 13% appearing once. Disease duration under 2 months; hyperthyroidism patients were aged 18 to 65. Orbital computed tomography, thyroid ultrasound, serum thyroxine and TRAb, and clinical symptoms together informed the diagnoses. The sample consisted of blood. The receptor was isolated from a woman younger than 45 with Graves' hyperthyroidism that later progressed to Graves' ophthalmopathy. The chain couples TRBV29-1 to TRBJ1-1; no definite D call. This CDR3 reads CSVFLQLKNTEAFF. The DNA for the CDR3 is TGCAGCGTGTTCCTACAGCTAAAGAACACTGAAGCTTTCTTT.